The next 9 T cell receptor beta chains were all read from a single sample in a study of blood T cell repertoires in COVID-19. Sequenced by immunoSEQ multiplex PCR; TCRdb stores in-frame clones only, minus some. The sample has 150,000 or so clones, over 80% seen once. The sequencing sample was made of peripheral blood. The receptors originated from a woman in her fifties or sixties with acute or convalescent COVID-19.

The rearrangement joins TRBV29-1 to TRBJ1-2; tentative D call: TRBD1 (6 bases). V was trimmed by 5 bases and J by 3 bases, leaving 10 bases between them. In germline, CDR1 is SQVTM, CDR2 ANQGSEA. The CDR3 extends over 12 amino acids. CDR3 sequence (DNA): TGCAGCGTTCGGGACACCTACTATGGCTACACCTTC. Its protein product is CSVRDTYYGYTF.

The chain uses TRBV20-1 and TRBJ2-1; maybe TRBD1 (5 bases). From germline, CDR1 is DFQATT and CDR2 SNEGSKA (reference sequence). V lost 6 bases and J 6 bases, leaving 9 bases between the germline ends. The CDR3 runs to 11 residues. The CDR3 nucleotides are TGCAGTGCCTCAGGGTCCAATGAGCAGTTCTTC. Translating it yields CSASGSNEQFF.

V is TRBV7-9 and J is TRBJ2-1, with 8 bases aligning to TRBD2. Germline CDR1 is SEHNR and CDR2 is FQNEAQ (reference sequence). The CDR3 is 15 amino acids. J was trimmed by 3 bases and V by 7 bases; bases with no gene match: 8. The CDR3 here is CASIASGSSYNEQFF. CDR3 DNA: TGTGCCAGCATCGCCAGCGGGAGTAGCTACAATGAGCAGTTCTTC.

The DNA of the CDR3 is TGTGCCAGCAGTTACTCGGCTGGAGGCTCTGGAAACACCATATATTTT. Protein sequence: CASSYSAGGSGNTIYF. The rearrangement joins TRBV6-5 to TRBJ1-3; no clear D gene. The length of the CDR3 is 16 residues. Germline V gene lookup returns CDR1 MNHEY and CDR2 SVGAGI. Deletions cut 0 bases from V and 0 bases from J, with 9 bases between.

This rearrangement joins TRBV7-2 to TRBJ2-2; D perhaps matches TRBD1 (5 bases). Trimming removed 5 bases at V and 2 bases at J, with 9 bases between. This CDR3 contains 14 residues. In germline, CDR1 is SGHTA, CDR2 FQGNSA. CDR3 protein: CASSPQGNTGELFF. The CDR3 coding sequence is TGTGCCAGCAGCCCTCAGGGTAACACCGGGGAGCTGTTTTTT.

The J gene is TRBJ1-6, the V gene TRBV4-1, with TRBD1 identical over 9 bases. This CDR3 is 13 amino acids long. Germline loops: CDR1 MGHRA, CDR2 YSYEKL. Trimming took 3 bases from V and 9 from J; bases not matched to a gene: 0. The CDR3 reads CASSQDRGSPLHF. DNA of the CDR3: TGCGCCAGCAGCCAGGACAGGGGTTCACCCCTCCACTTT.

This sequence joins TRBV6-5 and TRBJ2-7, with 8 bases aligning to TRBD2. The germline gives CDR1 MNHEY, CDR2 SVGAGI. V trimming: 4 bases; J trimming: 7 bases; junction bases outside the gene matches: 9. This CDR3 region has 14 residues. The CDR3 coding sequence is TGTGCCAGCAGTTTCCAAACGGGGGGGCAAGAGCAGTACTTC. Translating it yields CASSFQTGGQEQYF.

This clone was observed a single time. The rearrangement links TRBV4-3 to TRBJ2-3, with 14 bases aligning to TRBD2. The CDR3 runs 21 residues. V shed 1 base, J shed 3 bases, and the junction held 15 bases outside the gene matches. Per germline, CDR1 LGHNA and CDR2 YSLEER. CDR3 protein: CASSQAPSVGTSGSWTDTQYF. In DNA form, the CDR3 reads TGCGCCAGCAGCCAAGCCCCTTCGGTCGGGACTAGCGGGAGTTGGACAGATACGCAGTATTTT.

The rearrangement joins TRBV3-1 (or the pseudogene TRBV3-2) to TRBJ2-1, with 9 bases matching TRBD2. J gave up 8 bases and V 3 bases, and 5 bases lay outside the gene matches. This CDR3 has 14 residues. Germline V gives CDR1 LGHDT, CDR2 YNNKEL (reference sequence). Written as DNA, the CDR3 is TGTGCCAGCAGCCAGGGCGGGAGGGCACATGAGCAGTTCTTC. It encodes CASSQGGRAHEQFF.